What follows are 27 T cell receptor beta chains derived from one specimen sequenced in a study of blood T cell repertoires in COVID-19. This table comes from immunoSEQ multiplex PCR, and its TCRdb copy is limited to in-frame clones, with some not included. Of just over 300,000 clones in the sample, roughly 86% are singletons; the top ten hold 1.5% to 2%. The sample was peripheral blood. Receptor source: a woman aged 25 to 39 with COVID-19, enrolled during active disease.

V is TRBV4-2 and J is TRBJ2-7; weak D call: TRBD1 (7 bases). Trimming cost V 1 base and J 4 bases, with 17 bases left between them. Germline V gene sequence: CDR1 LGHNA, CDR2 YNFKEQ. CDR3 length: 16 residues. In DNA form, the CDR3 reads TGTGCCAGCAGCCAAGGGGTGGGGGGACAGCTTTACGAGCAGTACTTC. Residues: CASSQGVGGQLYEQYF.

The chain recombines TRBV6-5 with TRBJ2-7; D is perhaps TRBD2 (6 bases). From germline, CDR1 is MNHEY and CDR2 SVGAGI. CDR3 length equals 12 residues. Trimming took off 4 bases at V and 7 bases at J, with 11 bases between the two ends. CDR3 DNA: TGTGCCAGCAGTTTCGGAGGGTCTGAGCAGTACTTC. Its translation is CASSFGGSEQYF.

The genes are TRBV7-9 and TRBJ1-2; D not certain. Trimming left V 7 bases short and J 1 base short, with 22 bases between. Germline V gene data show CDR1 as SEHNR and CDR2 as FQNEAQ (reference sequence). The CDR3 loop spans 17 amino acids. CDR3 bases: TGTGCCAGCACCCCTACCCCCTCTAGGATACGTAACTATGGCTACACCTTC. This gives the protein CASTPTPSRIRNYGYTF.

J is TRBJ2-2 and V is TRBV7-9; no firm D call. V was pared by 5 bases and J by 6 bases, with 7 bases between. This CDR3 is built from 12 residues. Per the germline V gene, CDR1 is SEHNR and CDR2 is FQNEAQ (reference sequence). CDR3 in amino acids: CASSHEAGELFF. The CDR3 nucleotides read TGTGCCAGCAGCCACGAGGCCGGGGAGCTGTTTTTT.

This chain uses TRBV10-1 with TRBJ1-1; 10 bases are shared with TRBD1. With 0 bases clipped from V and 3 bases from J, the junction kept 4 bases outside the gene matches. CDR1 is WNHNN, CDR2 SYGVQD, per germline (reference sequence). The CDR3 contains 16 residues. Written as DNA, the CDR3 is TGCGCCAGCAGTGAGTCTAGGACAGGGGGGGACACTGAAGCTTTCTTT. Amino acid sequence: CASSESRTGGDTEAFF.

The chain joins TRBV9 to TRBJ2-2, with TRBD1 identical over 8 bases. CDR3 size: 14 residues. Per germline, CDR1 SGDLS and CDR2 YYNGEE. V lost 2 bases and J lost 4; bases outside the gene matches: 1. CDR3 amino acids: CASSVTGVTGELFF. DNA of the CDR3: TGTGCCAGCAGCGTGACAGGGGTCACCGGGGAGCTGTTTTTT.

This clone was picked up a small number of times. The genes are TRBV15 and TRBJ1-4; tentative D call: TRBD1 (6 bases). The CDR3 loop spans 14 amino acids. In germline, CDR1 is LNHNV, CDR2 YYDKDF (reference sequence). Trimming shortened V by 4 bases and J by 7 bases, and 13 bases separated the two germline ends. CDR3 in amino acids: CATSKRQVGEKLFF. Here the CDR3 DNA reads TGTGCCACCAGCAAGCGACAGGTAGGTGAAAAACTGTTTTTT.

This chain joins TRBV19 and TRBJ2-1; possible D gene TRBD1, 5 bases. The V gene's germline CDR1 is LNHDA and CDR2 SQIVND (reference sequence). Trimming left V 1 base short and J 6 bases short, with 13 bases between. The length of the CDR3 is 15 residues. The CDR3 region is CASSIGQGVGNEQFF. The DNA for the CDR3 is TGTGCCAGTAGTATAGGCCAGGGCGTGGGCAATGAGCAGTTCTTC.

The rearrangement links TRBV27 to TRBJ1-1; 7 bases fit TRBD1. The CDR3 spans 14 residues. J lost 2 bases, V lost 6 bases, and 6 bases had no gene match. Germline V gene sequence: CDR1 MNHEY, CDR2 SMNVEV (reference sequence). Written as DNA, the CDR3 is TGTGCCAGCAGCCCCGGGACAGATAACACTGAAGCTTTCTTT. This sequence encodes CASSPGTDNTEAFF.

The CDR3 spells CASSIAGGETEAFF. For the CDR3, the DNA is TGTGCCAGTAGTATAGCAGGGGGTGAGACTGAAGCTTTCTTT. V and J are TRBV19 and TRBJ1-1; 7 positions agree with TRBD1. Germline V gene sequence: CDR1 LNHDA, CDR2 SQIVND (reference sequence). Trimming took 1 base from V and 5 from J; bases not matched to a gene: 4. The CDR3 runs 14 residues.

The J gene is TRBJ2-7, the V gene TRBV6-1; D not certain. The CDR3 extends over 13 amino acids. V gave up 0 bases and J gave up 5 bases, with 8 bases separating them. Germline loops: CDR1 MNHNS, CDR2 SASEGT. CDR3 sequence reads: CASSEAREDEQYF. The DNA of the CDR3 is TGTGCCAGCAGTGAAGCGCGAGAGGACGAGCAGTACTTC.

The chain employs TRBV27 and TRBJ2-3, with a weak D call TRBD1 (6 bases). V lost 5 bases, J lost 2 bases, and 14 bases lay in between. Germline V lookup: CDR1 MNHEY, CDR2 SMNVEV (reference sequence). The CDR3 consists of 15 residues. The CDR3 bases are TGTGCCAGCAGTAGCGGACAGTTTTTCACAGATACGCAGTATTTT. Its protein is CASSSGQFFTDTQYF.

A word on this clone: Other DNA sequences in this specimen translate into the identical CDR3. CDR3 in DNA: TGTGCCAGCAGCCAGGGAGGAAGAGGAAACACCATATATTTT. Protein: CASSQGGRGNTIYF. V gene TRBV3-1 (or the pseudogene TRBV3-2) combines with J gene TRBJ1-3; D not certain. Looked up from germline, CDR1 is LGHDT and CDR2 is YNNKEL (reference sequence). This CDR3 spans 14 amino acids. With 3 bases removed from V and 4 bases from J, the gap between germline ends came to 10 bases.

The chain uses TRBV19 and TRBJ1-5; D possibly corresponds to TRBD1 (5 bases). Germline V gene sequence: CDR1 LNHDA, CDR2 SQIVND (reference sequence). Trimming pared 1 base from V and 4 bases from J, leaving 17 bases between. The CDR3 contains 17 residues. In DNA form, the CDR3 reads TGTGCCAGTAGTATAGGCGGTAGGAGGGGCAGGAATCAGCCCCAGCATTTT. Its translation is CASSIGGRRGRNQPQHF.

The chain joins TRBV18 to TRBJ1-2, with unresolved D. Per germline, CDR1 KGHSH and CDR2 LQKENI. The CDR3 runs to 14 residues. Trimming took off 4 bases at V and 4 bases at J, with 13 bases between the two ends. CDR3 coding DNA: TGTGCCAGCTCACGCCCCGAGGTTCTCTATGGCTACACCTTC. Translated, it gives CASSRPEVLYGYTF.

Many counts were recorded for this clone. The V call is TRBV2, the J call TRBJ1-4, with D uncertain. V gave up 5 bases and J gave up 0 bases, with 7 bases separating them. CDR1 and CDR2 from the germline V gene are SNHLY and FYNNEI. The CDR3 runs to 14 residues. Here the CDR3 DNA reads TGTGCCAGCAGTCCCCTTGCAACTAATGAAAAACTGTTTTTT. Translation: CASSPLATNEKLFF.

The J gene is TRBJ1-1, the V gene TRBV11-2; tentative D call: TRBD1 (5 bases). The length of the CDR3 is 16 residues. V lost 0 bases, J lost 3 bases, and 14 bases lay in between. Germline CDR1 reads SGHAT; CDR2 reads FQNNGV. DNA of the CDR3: TGTGCCAGCAGCTTAGAGGTATCAGGGCCGCACACTGAAGCTTTCTTT. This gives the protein CASSLEVSGPHTEAFF.

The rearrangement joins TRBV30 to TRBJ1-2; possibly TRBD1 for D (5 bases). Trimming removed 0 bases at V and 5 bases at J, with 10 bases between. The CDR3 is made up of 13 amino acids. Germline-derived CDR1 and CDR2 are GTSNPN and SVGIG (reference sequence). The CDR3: CAWSVSRDYGYTF. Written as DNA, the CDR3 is TGTGCCTGGAGTGTAAGCAGGGATTATGGCTACACCTTC.

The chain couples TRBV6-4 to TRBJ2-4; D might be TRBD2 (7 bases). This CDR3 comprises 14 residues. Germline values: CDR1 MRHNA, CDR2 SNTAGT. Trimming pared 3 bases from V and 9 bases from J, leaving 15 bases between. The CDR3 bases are TGTGCCAGCAGTGAGTCGGGGGGCTCAGGCATTCAGTACTTC. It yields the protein CASSESGGSGIQYF.

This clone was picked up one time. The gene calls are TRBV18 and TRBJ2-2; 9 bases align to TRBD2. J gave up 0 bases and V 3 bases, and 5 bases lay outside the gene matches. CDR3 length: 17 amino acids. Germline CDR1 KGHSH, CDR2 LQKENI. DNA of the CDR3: TGTGCCAGCTCACCTCAAGGCGGGGGGGCGAACACCGGGGAGCTGTTTTTT. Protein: CASSPQGGGANTGELFF.

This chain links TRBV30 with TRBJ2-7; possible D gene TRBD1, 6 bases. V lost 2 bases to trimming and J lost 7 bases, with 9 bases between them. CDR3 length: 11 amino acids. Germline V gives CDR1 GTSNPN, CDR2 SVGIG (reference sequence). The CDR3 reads CAWSRTVEQYF. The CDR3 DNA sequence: TGTGCCTGGAGTCGGACAGTTGAGCAGTACTTC.

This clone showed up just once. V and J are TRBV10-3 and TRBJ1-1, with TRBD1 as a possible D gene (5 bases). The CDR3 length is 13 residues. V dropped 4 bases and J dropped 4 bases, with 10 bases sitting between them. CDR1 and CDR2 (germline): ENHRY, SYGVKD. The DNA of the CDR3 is TGTGCCATCAGTGGACACCAGGGCACTGAAGCTTTCTTT. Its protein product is CAISGHQGTEAFF.

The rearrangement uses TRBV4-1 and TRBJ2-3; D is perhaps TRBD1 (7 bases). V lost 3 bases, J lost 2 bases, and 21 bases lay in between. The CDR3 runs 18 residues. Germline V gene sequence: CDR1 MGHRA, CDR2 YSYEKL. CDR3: CASSHPTEGTEHTDTQYF. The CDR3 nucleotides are TGCGCCAGCAGCCACCCCACGGAGGGGACAGAACACACAGATACGCAGTATTTT.

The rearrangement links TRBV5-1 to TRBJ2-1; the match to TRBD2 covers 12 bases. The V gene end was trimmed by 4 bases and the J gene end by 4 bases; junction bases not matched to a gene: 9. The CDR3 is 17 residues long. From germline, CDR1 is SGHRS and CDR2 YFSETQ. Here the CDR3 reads CASSPRLAGEVYNEQFF. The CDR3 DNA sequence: TGCGCCAGCAGCCCAAGACTAGCGGGGGAGGTGTACAATGAGCAGTTCTTC.

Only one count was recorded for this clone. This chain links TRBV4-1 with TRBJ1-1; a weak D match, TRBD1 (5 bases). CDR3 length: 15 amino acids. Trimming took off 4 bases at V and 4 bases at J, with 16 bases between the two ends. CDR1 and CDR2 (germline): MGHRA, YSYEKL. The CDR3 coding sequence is TGCGCCAGCAGCCCCTTTCCCGGGGGGATCACTGAAGCTTTCTTT. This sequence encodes CASSPFPGGITEAFF.

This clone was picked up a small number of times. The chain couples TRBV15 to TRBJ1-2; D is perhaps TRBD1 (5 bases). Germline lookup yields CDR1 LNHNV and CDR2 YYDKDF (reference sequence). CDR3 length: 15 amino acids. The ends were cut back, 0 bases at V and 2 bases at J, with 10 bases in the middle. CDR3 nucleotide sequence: TGTGCCACCAGCAGAGATCCCCGGGGGAACTATGGCTACACCTTC. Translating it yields CATSRDPRGNYGYTF.

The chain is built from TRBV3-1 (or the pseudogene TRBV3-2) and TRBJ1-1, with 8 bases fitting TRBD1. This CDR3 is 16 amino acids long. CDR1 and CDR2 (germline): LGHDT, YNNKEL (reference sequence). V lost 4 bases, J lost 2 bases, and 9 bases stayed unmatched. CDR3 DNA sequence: TGTGCCAGCAGCCTACGTCAGGGGGCGCTTAACACTGAAGCTTTCTTT. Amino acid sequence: CASSLRQGALNTEAFF.